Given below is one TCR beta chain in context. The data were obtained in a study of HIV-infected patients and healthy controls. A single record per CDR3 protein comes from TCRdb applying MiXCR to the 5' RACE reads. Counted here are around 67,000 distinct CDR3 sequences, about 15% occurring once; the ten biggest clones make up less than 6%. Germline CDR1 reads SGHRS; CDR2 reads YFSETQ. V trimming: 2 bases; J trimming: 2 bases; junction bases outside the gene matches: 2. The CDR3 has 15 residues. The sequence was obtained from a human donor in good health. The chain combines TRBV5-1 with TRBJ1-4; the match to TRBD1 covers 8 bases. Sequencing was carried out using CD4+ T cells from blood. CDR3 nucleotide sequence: TGCGCCAGCAGCTTAACAGGGGGGACTAATGAAAAACTGTTTTTT. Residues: CASSLTGGTNEKLFF.